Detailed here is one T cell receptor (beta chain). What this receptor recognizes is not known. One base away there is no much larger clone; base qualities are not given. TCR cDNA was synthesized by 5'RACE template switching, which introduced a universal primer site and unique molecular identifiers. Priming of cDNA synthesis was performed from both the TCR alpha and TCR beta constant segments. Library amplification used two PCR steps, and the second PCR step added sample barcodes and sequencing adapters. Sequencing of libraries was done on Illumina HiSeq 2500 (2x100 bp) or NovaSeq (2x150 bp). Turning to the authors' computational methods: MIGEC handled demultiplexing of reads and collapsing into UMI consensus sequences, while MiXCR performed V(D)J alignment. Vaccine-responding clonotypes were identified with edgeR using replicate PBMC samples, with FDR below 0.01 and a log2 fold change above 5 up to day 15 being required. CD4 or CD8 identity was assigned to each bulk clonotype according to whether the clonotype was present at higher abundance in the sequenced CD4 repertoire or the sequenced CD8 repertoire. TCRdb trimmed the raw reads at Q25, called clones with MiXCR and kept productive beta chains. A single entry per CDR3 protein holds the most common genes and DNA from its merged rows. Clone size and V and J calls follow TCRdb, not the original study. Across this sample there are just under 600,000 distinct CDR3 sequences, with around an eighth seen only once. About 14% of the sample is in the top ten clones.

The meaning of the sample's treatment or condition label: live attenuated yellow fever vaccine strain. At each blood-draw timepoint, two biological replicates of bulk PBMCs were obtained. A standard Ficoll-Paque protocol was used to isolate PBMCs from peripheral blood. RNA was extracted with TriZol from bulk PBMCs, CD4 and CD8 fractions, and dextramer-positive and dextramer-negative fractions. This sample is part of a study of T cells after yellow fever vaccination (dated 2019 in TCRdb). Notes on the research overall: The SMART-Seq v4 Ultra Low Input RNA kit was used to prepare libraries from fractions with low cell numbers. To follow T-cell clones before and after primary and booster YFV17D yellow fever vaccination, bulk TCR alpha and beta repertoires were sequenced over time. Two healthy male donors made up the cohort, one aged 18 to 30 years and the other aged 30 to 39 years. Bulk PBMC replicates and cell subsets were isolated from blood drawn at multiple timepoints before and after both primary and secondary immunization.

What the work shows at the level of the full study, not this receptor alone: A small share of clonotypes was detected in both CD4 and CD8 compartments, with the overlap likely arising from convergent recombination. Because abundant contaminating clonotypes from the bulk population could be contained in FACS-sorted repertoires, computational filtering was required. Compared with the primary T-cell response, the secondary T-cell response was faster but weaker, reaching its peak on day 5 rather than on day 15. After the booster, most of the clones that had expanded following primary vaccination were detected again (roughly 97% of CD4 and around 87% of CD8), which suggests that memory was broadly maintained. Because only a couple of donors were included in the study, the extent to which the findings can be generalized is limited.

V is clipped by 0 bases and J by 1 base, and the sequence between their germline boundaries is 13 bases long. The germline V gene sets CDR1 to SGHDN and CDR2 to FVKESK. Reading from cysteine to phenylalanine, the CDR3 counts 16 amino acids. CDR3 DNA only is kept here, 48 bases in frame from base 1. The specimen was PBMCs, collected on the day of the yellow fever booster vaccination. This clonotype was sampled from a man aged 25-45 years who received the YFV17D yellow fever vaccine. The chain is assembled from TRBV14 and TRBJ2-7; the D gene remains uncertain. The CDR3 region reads CASSQEEAEPSYEQYF. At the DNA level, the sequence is TGTGCCAGCAGCCAAGAAGAGGCGGAGCCATCCTACGAGCAGTACTTC.